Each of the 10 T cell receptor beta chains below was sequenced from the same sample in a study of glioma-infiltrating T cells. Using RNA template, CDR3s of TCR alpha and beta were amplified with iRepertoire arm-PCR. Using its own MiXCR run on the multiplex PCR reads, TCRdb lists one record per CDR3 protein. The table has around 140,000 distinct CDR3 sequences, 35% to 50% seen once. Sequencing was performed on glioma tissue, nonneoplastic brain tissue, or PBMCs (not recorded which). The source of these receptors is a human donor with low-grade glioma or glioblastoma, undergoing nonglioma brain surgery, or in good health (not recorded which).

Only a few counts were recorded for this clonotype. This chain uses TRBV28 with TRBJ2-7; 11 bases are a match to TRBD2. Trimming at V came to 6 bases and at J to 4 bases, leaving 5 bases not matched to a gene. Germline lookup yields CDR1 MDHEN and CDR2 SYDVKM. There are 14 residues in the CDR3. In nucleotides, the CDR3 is TGTGCCAGCAGCTCGACTAGCGGGAAATACGAGCAGTACTTC. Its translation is CASSSTSGKYEQYF.

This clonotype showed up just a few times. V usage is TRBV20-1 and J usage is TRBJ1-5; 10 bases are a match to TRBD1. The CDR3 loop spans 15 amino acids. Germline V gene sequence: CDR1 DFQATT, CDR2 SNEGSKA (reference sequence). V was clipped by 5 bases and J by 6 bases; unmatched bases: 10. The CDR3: CSAASGTGDSQPQHF. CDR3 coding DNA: TGCAGTGCTGCCTCCGGGACAGGGGACAGTCAGCCCCAGCATTTT.

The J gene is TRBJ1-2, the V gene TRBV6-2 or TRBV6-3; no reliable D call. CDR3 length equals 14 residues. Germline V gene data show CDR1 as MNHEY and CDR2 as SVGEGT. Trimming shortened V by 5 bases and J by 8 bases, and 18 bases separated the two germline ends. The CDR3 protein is CASSGVASHKGYTF. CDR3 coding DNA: TGTGCCAGCAGTGGTGTTGCCAGCCATAAGGGCTACACCTTC.

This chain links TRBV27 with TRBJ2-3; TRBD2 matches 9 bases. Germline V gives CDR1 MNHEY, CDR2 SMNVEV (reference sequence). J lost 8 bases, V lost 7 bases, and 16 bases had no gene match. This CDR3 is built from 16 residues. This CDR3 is CASTLSIAGAQGTQYF. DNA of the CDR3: TGTGCCAGCACTCTTTCCATAGCGGGAGCACAGGGTACGCAGTATTTT.

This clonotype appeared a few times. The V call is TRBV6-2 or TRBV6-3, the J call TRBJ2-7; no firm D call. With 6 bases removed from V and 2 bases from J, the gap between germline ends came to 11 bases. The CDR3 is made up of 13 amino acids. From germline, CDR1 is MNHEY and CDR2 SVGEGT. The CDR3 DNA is TGTGCCAGCAGACGGACGGAAACCTACGAGCAGTACTTC. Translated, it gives CASRRTETYEQYF.

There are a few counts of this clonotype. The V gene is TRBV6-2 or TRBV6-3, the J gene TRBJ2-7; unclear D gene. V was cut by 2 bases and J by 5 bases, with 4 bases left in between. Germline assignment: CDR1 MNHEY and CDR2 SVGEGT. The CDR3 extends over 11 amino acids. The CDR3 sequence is CASSYRDEQYF. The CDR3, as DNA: TGTGCCAGCAGTTACAGGGACGAGCAGTACTTC.

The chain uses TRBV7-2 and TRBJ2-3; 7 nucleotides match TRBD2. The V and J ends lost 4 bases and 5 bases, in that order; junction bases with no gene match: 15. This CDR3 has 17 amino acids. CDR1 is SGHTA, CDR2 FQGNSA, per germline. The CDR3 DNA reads TGTGCCAGCAGCTCAGACAGCGTTAGCGGGCCTTTAGATACGCAGTATTTT. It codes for CASSSDSVSGPLDTQYF.

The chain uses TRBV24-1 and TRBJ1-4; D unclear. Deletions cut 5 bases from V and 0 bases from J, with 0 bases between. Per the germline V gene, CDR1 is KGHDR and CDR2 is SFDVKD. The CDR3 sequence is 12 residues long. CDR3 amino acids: CATSATNEKLFF. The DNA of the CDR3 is TGTGCCACCAGTGCAACTAATGAAAAACTGTTTTTT.

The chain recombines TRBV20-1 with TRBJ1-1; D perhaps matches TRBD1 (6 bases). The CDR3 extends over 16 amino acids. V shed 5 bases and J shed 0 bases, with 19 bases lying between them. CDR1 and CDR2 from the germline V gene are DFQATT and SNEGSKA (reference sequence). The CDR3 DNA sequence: TGCAGTGCTGGTAAGGGGGGCGTTGCAATGAACACTGAAGCTTTCTTT. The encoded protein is CSAGKGGVAMNTEAFF.

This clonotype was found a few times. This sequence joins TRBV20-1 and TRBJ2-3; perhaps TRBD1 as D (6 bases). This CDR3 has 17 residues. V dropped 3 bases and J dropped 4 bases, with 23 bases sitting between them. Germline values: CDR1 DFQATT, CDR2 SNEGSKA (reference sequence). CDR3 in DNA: TGCAGTGCTAGGGCCGATCTCTCTAGCAGGGGTTCAGATACGCAGTATTTT. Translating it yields CSARADLSSRGSDTQYF.